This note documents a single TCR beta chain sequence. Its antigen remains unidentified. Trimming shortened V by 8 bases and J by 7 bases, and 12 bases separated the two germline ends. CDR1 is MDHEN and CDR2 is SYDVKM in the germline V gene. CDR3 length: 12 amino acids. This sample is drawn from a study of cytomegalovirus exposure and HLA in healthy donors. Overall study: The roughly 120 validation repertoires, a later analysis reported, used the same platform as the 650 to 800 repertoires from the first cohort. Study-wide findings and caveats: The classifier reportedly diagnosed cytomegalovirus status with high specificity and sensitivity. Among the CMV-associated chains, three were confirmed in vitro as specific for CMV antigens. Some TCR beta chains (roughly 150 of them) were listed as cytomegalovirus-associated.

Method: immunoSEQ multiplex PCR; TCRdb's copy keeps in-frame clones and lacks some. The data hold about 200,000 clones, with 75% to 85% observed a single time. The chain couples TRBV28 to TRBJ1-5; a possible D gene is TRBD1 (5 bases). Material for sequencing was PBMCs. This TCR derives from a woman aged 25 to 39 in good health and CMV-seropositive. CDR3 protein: CASSWGRQPQHF. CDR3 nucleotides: TGTGCCAGCTCGTGGGGGAGGCAGCCCCAGCATTTT.